Listed here are 30 T cell receptor beta chains from one sample, sequenced in a study of sequential checkpoint blockade in melanoma. The data were produced by immunoSEQ multiplex PCR, yet TCRdb's version contains in-frame clones alone and is incomplete. This sample carries almost 7,500 clones, 20% to 25% of them seen once, and the ten largest clones take roughly 9.7%. The treatment: randomized to nivolumab then ipilimumab (arm A) or the reverse (arm B). Sequenced here: tumor tissue (inferred from file names), sampled from a patient given nivolumab and ipilimumab in sequence. These TCRs come from a human donor with melanoma.

The V gene is TRBV10-2, the J gene TRBJ2-5, with D tentatively TRBD1 (6 bases). This CDR3 has 16 amino acids. The V gene lost 0 bases and the J gene lost 2 bases, with 13 bases spanning the gap. CDR1 is WSHSY, CDR2 SAAADI, per germline. Written as DNA, the CDR3 is TGCGCCAGCAGTGAGTCGAGGTGGACAGATCAAGAGACCCAGTACTTC. This codes for CASSESRWTDQETQYF.

The V call is TRBV4-1, the J call TRBJ2-1; TRBD2 matches at 9 bases. The CDR3 covers 14 residues. Germline CDR1 reads MGHRA; CDR2 reads YSYEKL. The J segment lost 6 bases and the V segment lost 8 bases, leaving 8 bases of the junction unmatched. In DNA form, the CDR3 reads TGCGCCAGCGCCATGCTAGCGGGATCCAATGAGCAGTTCTTC. It specifies CASAMLAGSNEQFF.

V gene TRBV9 combines with J gene TRBJ2-1; D remains ambiguous. The CDR3 sequence is 14 residues long. V was cut by 0 bases and J by 7 bases, with 11 bases left in between. Germline assignment: CDR1 SGDLS and CDR2 YYNGEE. Written as DNA, the CDR3 is TGTGCCAGCAGCGTAGATTCCAATCTAAATGAGCAGTTCTTC. It is translated as CASSVDSNLNEQFF.

By proportion, this clone is medium-sized. V is TRBV19 and J is TRBJ1-2, with D perhaps TRBD1 (6 bases). V gave up 2 bases and J gave up 7 bases, with 11 bases separating them. The CDR3 runs to 13 residues. CDR1 LNHDA and CDR2 SQIVND come from the germline V gene (reference sequence). The CDR3 loop reads CASSIRQVPGYTF. The CDR3 bases are TGTGCCAGTAGTATAAGACAGGTCCCTGGCTACACCTTC.

This clone has just a few counts. The chain combines TRBV6-8 with TRBJ2-4, with D tentatively TRBD1 (5 bases). The CDR3 sequence is 13 residues long. V gave up 10 bases and J gave up 0 bases, with 10 bases separating them. The germline CDR1 and CDR2 sequences are MNHGY and SAAAGT. CDR3 in DNA: TGTGCCACTCAACAGGTAGCCAAAAACATTCAGTACTTC. The encoded protein is CATQQVAKNIQYF.

The chain carries TRBV28 and TRBJ2-7; no clear D. CDR3 length: 12 amino acids. The V end was cut by 8 bases, the J end by 4 bases, with 12 bases between. Germline values: CDR1 MDHEN, CDR2 SYDVKM. CDR3 sequence (DNA): TGTGCCAGCGGAAGTTACCTGTACGAGCAGTACGTC. It codes for CASGSYLYEQYV.

This clone is labeled large. The chain couples TRBV11-3 to TRBJ1-1; D possibly corresponds to TRBD1 (5 bases). This CDR3 comprises 15 residues. Germline-derived CDR1 and CDR2 are SGHNT and YENEEA. The V end was cut by 2 bases, the J end by 1 base, with 11 bases between. The chain's CDR3 is CASSLLPGTNTEAFF. The CDR3, as DNA: TGTGCCAGCAGCTTACTACCCGGGACGAACACTGAAGCTTTCTTT.

This clone was counted many times. The chain combines TRBV1 with TRBJ2-1; TRBD2, the table's D call, lacks a check against the DNA. TRBV1 constitutes a pseudogene. This CDR3 is 15 amino acids long. The CDR3 DNA follows: TGCGCCAGCAGCCAGGGACTAGCGGATTACAATGAGCAGTTCTTC. Translated: CASSQGLADYNEQFF.

The chain links TRBV11-3 to TRBJ2-1, with TRBD2 matching over 9 bases. Germline values: CDR1 SGHNT, CDR2 YENEEA. The length of the CDR3 is 14 residues. The J segment lost 5 bases and the V segment lost 5 bases, leaving 4 bases of the junction unmatched. CDR3 amino acids: CASSPLAGNNEQFF. The CDR3 coding sequence is TGTGCCAGCAGCCCCCTAGCGGGAAACAATGAGCAGTTCTTC.

V usage is TRBV15 and J usage is TRBJ1-1, with D perhaps TRBD1 (5 bases). Deletions cut 0 bases from V and 4 bases from J, with 15 bases between. The CDR3 contains 16 residues. From germline, CDR1 is LNHNV and CDR2 YYDKDF (reference sequence). The DNA of the CDR3 is TGTGCCACCAGCAGAGATCTTGGGGCTTGGGGCACTGAAGCTTTCTTT. Its protein is CATSRDLGAWGTEAFF.

The V gene is TRBV10-2, the J gene TRBJ1-1; D not certain. Germline CDR1 and CDR2: WSHSY and SAAADI. With 2 bases removed from V and 2 bases from J, the gap between germline ends came to 15 bases. This CDR3 contains 16 residues. CDR3 sequence: CASSEPSPLRNTEAFF. The CDR3 region has the DNA TGCGCCAGCAGTGAGCCCTCCCCCCTGAGAAACACTGAAGCTTTCTTT.

This clone was seen ten or more times. The rearrangement links TRBV7-8 to TRBJ1-1; D call uncertain. The CDR3 runs 13 residues. Germline V gene data show CDR1 as SGHVS and CDR2 as FQNEAQ. The V end was cut by 5 bases, the J end by 1 base, with 8 bases between. The CDR3 loop is CASSDEANTEAFF. DNA for the CDR3: TGTGCCAGCAGCGACGAGGCGAACACTGAAGCTTTCTTT.

This clone has more than one count but fewer than ten. This chain joins TRBV19 and TRBJ1-1; D gene uncertain. V was trimmed by 0 bases and J by 0 bases, leaving 11 bases between them. The CDR3 sequence is 16 residues long. Germline assignment: CDR1 LNHDA and CDR2 SQIVND (reference sequence). DNA of the CDR3: TGTGCCAGTAGTATAGATTTAAGGGCCATGAACACTGAAGCTTTCTTT. It yields the protein CASSIDLRAMNTEAFF.

This chain joins TRBV6-8 and TRBJ1-5; TRBD1 matches at 10 bases. The V gene end was trimmed by 2 bases and the J gene end by 6 bases; junction bases not matched to a gene: 4. This CDR3 contains 15 residues. Looked up from germline, CDR1 is MNHGY and CDR2 is SAAAGT. The CDR3: CASSYLGTGAQPQHF. DNA of the CDR3: TGTGCCAGCAGTTACCTAGGGACAGGGGCTCAGCCCCAGCATTTT.

V is TRBV9 and J is TRBJ2-3; the D call may be TRBD1 or TRBD2 (5 bases each). Germline-derived CDR1 and CDR2 are SGDLS and YYNGEE. The CDR3 is made up of 15 amino acids. With 1 base removed from V and 4 bases from J, the gap between germline ends came to 13 bases. DNA of the CDR3: TGTGCCAGCAGCGTATCCGGGGCAAGCTCAGATACGCAGTATTTT. This codes for CASSVSGASSDTQYF.

For the CDR3, the DNA is TGTGCCAGCAGCCGTACCAGCGGGTCAGGCTACAATGAGCAGTTCTTC. This codes for CASSRTSGSGYNEQFF. The chain joins TRBV11-3 to TRBJ2-1; maybe TRBD2 (6 bases). Per germline, CDR1 SGHNT and CDR2 YENEEA. V dropped 5 bases and J dropped 3 bases, with 17 bases sitting between them. The CDR3 is 16 amino acids.

By sample share, this clone is medium-sized. The chain has TRBV5-1 and TRBJ1-1; tentative D call: TRBD1 (5 bases). The CDR3 is 15 amino acids. The ends were cut back, 1 base at V and 1 base at J, with 11 bases in the middle. CDR1 and CDR2 from the germline V gene are SGHRS and YFSETQ. The CDR3 DNA is TGCGCCAGCAGCTTGAGGCTAGGGGAGAACACTGAAGCTTTCTTT. It yields the protein CASSLRLGENTEAFF.

V and J are TRBV23-1 and TRBJ1-1; unclear D gene. TRBV23-1 is marked as an open reading frame, function uncertain. Trimming cost V 7 bases and J 3 bases, with 12 bases left between them. The CDR3 is made up of 13 amino acids. The CDR3 region is CASTFTGDTEAFF. CDR3 DNA sequence: TGCGCCAGCACCTTTACGGGCGACACTGAAGCTTTCTTT.

This clone has only a few counts. V gene TRBV6-8 combines with J gene TRBJ1-1, with a tentative D call TRBD1 (6 bases). This CDR3 comprises 13 residues. Looked up from germline, CDR1 is MNHGY and CDR2 is SAAAGT. Trimming stripped 5 bases from V and 5 bases from J, with 12 bases between. This CDR3 is CASSVGGWTEAFF. CDR3 nucleotide sequence: TGTGCCAGCAGTGTAGGGGGATGGACTGAAGCTTTCTTT.

This clone was picked up a small number of times. V is TRBV2 and J is TRBJ2-1; perhaps TRBD2 as D (6 bases). The ends were cut back, 6 bases at V and 9 bases at J, with 12 bases in the middle. CDR3 size: 12 residues. Germline V gene data show CDR1 as SNHLY and CDR2 as FYNNEI. This CDR3 is CASSPGGGEQFF. CDR3 bases: TGTGCCAGCAGCCCCGGGGGTGGTGAGCAGTTCTTC.

As DNA, the CDR3 is TGCGCCAGCAGCGGAGCAGGGGGGGAAATTCATACGCAGTATTTT. Its protein product is CASSGAGGEIHTQYF. The chain employs TRBV10-2 and TRBJ2-3; either TRBD1 or TRBD2 may supply D (7 bases each). The CDR3 loop spans 15 amino acids. Per the germline V gene, CDR1 is WSHSY and CDR2 is SAAADI. The V and J ends lost 6 bases and 7 bases respectively, with 20 bases between them.

J is TRBJ1-5 and V is TRBV6-8; 7 bases are shared with TRBD1. Trimming took 5 bases from V and 3 from J; bases not matched to a gene: 10. Germline V gene data show CDR1 as MNHGY and CDR2 as SAAAGT. This CDR3 is built from 16 residues. The CDR3 region is CASSPLTTGNNQPQHF. DNA of the CDR3: TGTGCCAGCAGTCCCCTAACGACAGGGAACAATCAGCCCCAGCATTTT.

V gene TRBV5-1 combines with J gene TRBJ2-6, with a possible D match to TRBD2 (7 bases). Germline assignment: CDR1 SGHRS and CDR2 YFSETQ. V was pared by 0 bases and J by 0 bases, with 16 bases between. The CDR3 contains 19 residues. The CDR3 region is CASSLDSGGVYSGANVLTF. The CDR3 bases are TGCGCCAGCAGCTTGGATTCGGGGGGCGTCTACTCTGGGGCCAACGTCCTGACTTTC.

This clone was observed a handful of times. The V and J genes are TRBV11-3 and TRBJ2-7; TRBD2 aligns across 14 bases. The CDR3 runs 17 residues. V shed 0 bases and J 3 bases; nucleotides not matched to a gene: 4. The germline CDR1 and CDR2 sequences are SGHNT and YENEEA. The CDR3 is CASSLEAGTSGSYEQYV. In nucleotides, the CDR3 is TGTGCCAGCAGCTTAGAAGCTGGGACTAGCGGGAGCTACGAGCAGTACGTC.

This clone was detected only a few times. The rearrangement joins TRBV30 to TRBJ1-1; D gene ambiguous. The V and J ends lost 2 bases and 4 bases respectively, with 11 bases between them. Looked up from germline, CDR1 is GTSNPN and CDR2 is SVGIG (reference sequence). The CDR3 is made up of 13 amino acids. For the CDR3, the DNA is TGTGCCTGGAGTTTTAACCCCGCCACTGAAGCTTTCTTT. The encoded protein is CAWSFNPATEAFF. Together with reference TRBV30 and TRBJ1-1, the CDR3 gives the full variable domain: SQTIHQWPATLVQPVGSPLSLECTVEGTSNPNLYWYRQAAGRGLQLLFYSVGIGQISSEVPQNLSASRPQDRQFILSSKKLLLSDSGFYLCAWSFNPATEAFFGQGTRLTVV.

This sequence joins TRBV16 and TRBJ2-7; 13 nucleotides align to TRBD2. There are 14 residues in the CDR3. The junction had 5 bases not matched to a gene; V was cut back by 7 bases and J by 5 bases. Germline V gives CDR1 KGHSY, CDR2 FQNENV. The CDR3 DNA reads TGTGCCAGCACACTAGCGGGAGGGCCCAACGAGCAGTACGTC. It specifies CASTLAGGPNEQYV.

This clone was found a few times. This chain uses TRBV9 with TRBJ2-1; TRBD2 aligns across 9 bases. The CDR3 is 16 amino acids. Germline CDR1 SGDLS, CDR2 YYNGEE. Trimming cost V 0 bases and J 9 bases; bases outside gene matches: 10. CDR3 nucleotides: TGTGCCAGCAGCGTAGAGGGGGGACTAGCAATGATTGAGCAGTTCTTC. Translation gives CASSVEGGLAMIEQFF. The variable domain in full, completed from reference TRBV9 and TRBJ2-1, reads DSGVTQTPKHLITATGQRVTLRCSPRSGDLSVYWYQQSLDQGLQFLIQYYNGEERAKGNILERFSAQQFPDLHSELNLSSLELGDSALYFCASSVEGGLAMIEQFFGPGTRLTVL.

In this sample, this clone is large (0.1 to 1%). The V gene is TRBV9, the J gene TRBJ2-5, with D possibly being TRBD2 (5 bases). Trimming pared 0 bases from V and 3 bases from J, leaving 9 bases between. Germline V lookup: CDR1 SGDLS, CDR2 YYNGEE. This CDR3 has 14 amino acids. The CDR3 protein is CASSVGIGKETQYF. The CDR3 nucleotides read TGTGCCAGCAGCGTAGGGATCGGGAAAGAGACCCAGTACTTC.

The V gene is TRBV5-1, the J gene TRBJ1-1; 7 bases are a match to TRBD1. Germline V gene lookup returns CDR1 SGHRS and CDR2 YFSETQ. V was clipped by 2 bases and J by 7 bases; unmatched bases: 8. The CDR3 length is 14 residues. The CDR3 sequence: CASSFSTGINEAFF. Here the CDR3 DNA reads TGCGCCAGCAGCTTTTCGACAGGGATCAATGAAGCTTTCTTT.

Judged by abundance, this clone is medium-sized. V and J are TRBV9 and TRBJ2-4; the D gene is possibly TRBD2 (6 bases). Germline-derived CDR1 and CDR2 are SGDLS and YYNGEE. This CDR3 has 13 amino acids. The V end was cut by 4 bases, the J end by 8 bases, with 13 bases between. The CDR3 DNA sequence: TGTGCCAGCAGCCCTGGGGGGAAGGACATTCAGTACTTC. The encoded protein is CASSPGGKDIQYF.